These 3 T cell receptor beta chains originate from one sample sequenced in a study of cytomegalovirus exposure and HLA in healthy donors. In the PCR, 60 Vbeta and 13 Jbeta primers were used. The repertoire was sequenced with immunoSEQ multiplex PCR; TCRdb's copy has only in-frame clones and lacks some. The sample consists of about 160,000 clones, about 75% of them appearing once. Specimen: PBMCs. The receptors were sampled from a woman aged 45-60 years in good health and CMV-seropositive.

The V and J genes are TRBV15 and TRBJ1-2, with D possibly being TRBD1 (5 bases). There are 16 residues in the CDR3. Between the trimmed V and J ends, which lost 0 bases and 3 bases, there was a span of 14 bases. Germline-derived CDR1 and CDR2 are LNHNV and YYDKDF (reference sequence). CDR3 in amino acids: CATSRDEQVSDYGYTF. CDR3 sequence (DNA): TGTGCCACCAGCAGAGATGAACAGGTGTCAGACTATGGCTACACCTTC.

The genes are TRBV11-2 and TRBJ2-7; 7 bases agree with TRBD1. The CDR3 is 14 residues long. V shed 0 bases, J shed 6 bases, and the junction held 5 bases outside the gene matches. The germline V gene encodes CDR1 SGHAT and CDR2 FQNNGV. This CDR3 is CASSLDLTGPEQYF. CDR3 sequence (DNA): TGTGCCAGCAGCTTAGATTTGACAGGGCCCGAGCAGTACTTC.

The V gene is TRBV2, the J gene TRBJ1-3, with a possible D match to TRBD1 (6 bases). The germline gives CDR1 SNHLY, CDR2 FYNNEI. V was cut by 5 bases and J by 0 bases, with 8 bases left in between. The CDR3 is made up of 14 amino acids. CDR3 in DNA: TGTGCCAGCAGTCAGGGGAGCTCTGGAAACACCATATATTTT. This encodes CASSQGSSGNTIYF.